This T cell receptor (beta chain) was sequenced during a study of response to subunit inactivated influenza vaccine. Points from the study as a whole: The authors suggested that few new T cells are recruited per seasonal influenza vaccination.

This clonotype came up a few times. The antigen is undetermined. CDR3 length: 13 residues. Germline assignment: CDR1 SNHLY and CDR2 FYNNEI. V was shortened by 2 bases and J by 6 bases, with 8 bases between the two germline ends. TCRdb fed the RT-PCR reads into MiXCR, producing one record per CDR3 protein. The sample shows about 160,000 distinct CDR3 sequences, 9.5% to 13% of them seen only once. The source material was non-naive T cells sorted from PBMCs, sampled roughly 6 weeks after vaccination. J is TRBJ1-5 and V is TRBV2, with D unclear. The receptor was derived from a man between 50 and 59 years old who received an inactivated influenza vaccine. The CDR3 spells CASSERLIQPQHF. CDR3 nucleotide sequence: TGTGCCAGCAGTGAAAGGTTGATTCAGCCCCAGCATTTT.